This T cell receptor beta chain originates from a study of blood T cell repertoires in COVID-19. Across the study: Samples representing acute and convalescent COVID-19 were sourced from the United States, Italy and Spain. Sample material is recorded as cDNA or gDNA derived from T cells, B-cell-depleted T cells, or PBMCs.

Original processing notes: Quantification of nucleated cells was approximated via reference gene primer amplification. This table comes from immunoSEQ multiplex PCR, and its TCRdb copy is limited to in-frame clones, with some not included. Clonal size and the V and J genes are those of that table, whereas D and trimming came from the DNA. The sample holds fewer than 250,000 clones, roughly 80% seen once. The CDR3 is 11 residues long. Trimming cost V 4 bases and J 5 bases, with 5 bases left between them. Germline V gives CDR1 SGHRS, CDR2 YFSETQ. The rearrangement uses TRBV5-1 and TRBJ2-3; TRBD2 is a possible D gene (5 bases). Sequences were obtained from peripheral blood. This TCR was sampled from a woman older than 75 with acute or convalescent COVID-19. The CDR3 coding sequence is TGCGCCAGCAGCGGAGGAGATACGCAGTATTTT. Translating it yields CASSGGDTQYF. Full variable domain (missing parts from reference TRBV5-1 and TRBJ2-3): KAGVTQTPRYLIKTRGQQVTLSCSPISGHRSVSWYQQTPGQGLQFLFEYFSETQRNKGNFPGRFSGRQFSNSRSEMNVSTLELGDSALYLCASSGGDTQYFGPGTRLTVL.